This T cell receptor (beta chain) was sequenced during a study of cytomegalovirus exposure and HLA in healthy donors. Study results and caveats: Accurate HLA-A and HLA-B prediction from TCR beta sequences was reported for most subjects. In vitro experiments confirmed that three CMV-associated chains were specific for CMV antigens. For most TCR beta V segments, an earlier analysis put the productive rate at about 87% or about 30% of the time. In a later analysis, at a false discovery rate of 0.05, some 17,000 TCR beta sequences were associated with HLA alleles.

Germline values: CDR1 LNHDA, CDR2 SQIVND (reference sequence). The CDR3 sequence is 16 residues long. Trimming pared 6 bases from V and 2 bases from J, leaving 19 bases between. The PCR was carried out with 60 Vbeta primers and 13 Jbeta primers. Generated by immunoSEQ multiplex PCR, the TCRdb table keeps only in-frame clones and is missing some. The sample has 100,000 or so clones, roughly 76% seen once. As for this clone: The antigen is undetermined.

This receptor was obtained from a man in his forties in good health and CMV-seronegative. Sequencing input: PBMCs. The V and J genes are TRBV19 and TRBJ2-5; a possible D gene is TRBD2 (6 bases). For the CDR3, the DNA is TGTGCCAGTAGGGGCCGGGGAGCGGGTCGACAAGAGACCCAGTACTTC. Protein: CASRGRGAGRQETQYF. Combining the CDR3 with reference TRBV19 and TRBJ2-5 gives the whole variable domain DGGITQSPKYLFRKEGQNVTLSCEQNLNHDAMYWYRQDPGQGLRLIYYSQIVNDFQKGDIAEGYSVSREKKESFPLTVTSAQKNPTAFYLCASRGRGAGRQETQYFGPGTRLLVL.